The sequence of this TCR beta chain was determined in a study of HIV-infected patients and healthy controls. No cell fractionation was done, so the repertoire covers all unsorted peripheral blood T cells. V gave up 3 bases and J gave up 1 base, with 6 bases separating them. CDR3 length: 13 amino acids. The table lists this clonotype with many counts. Alpha and beta constant-region primers primed reverse transcription of around 500 ng RNA. Using multiplexing indices, alpha and beta chain libraries were generated apart by chain-specific third strand synthesis. One entry per CDR3 protein, called by TCRdb with MiXCR from the 5' RACE reads. Of some 25,000 distinct CDR3 sequences listed, 8.5% to 9% are singletons.

The receptor's source is an adult in good health. This chain links TRBV12-3 or TRBV12-4 with TRBJ1-2; no clear D gene. The specimen sequenced was blood. As DNA, the CDR3 is TGTGCCAGCAGTTTGATTGTTAACTATGGCTACACCTTC. It codes for CASSLIVNYGYTF.